Listed here are 7 T cell receptor beta chains from one sample, sequenced in a study of T cell responses to AZD1222 COVID-19 vaccine. The table came from immunoSEQ multiplex PCR; TCRdb's copy has only in-frame clones and leaves some out. The sample consists of 200,000 or so clones, over 70% of them appearing once. The starting material was peripheral blood, obtained on day 0 of MenACWY control vaccination. Every receptor here comes from an adult in good health.

The chain recombines TRBV7-2 with TRBJ2-7, with D tentatively TRBD1 (5 bases). The germline V gene has CDR1 SGHTA and CDR2 FQGNSA. V dropped 1 base and J dropped 7 bases, with 17 bases sitting between them. CDR3 length equals 15 residues. The chain's CDR3 is CASSLESQGPGEQYF. The CDR3, as DNA: TGTGCCAGCAGCTTAGAGTCTCAGGGCCCTGGAGAGCAGTACTTC.

The rearrangement joins TRBV3-1 (or the pseudogene TRBV3-2) to TRBJ2-2; TRBD1 or TRBD2 may be the D gene (5 bases each). The germline V and J ends were trimmed by 8 bases and 1 base, with 8 bases remaining between them. The CDR3 length is 13 residues. Germline CDR1 LGHDT, CDR2 YNNKEL (reference sequence). CDR3 sequence (DNA): TGTGCCAGCTGGGGACGGAACACCGGGGAGCTGTTTTTT. Protein sequence: CASWGRNTGELFF.

The sample holds one count of this clone. This chain joins TRBV12-3 or TRBV12-4 and TRBJ1-5; D remains ambiguous. The CDR3 runs 13 residues. Trimming cost V 7 bases and J 0 bases, with 7 bases left between them. CDR3 sequence: CASTLNSNQPQHF. CDR3 sequence (DNA): TGTGCCAGCACCCTTAATAGCAATCAGCCCCAGCATTTT.

The chain is built from TRBV2 and TRBJ1-2; the D gene is possibly TRBD1 (6 bases). The CDR3 runs to 11 residues. V shed 4 bases and J shed 6 bases, with 6 bases lying between them. CDR1 is SNHLY, CDR2 FYNNEI, per germline. The CDR3 DNA reads as TGTGCCAGCAGTGCAGGGGATGGCTACACCTTC. This codes for CASSAGDGYTF.

V and J are TRBV2 and TRBJ1-1; tentatively, D is TRBD1 (5 bases). V lost 3 bases to trimming and J lost 1 base, with 9 bases between them. CDR1 and CDR2 (germline): SNHLY, FYNNEI. This CDR3 region has 14 residues. The CDR3 reads CASSEGPGNTEAFF. As DNA, the CDR3 is TGTGCCAGCAGTGAGGGGCCCGGGAACACTGAAGCTTTCTTT.

The sample holds one count of this clone. V and J are TRBV20-1 and TRBJ1-2, with D maybe TRBD1 (6 bases). V lost 3 bases to trimming and J lost 4 bases, with 15 bases between them. Germline V gene lookup returns CDR1 DFQATT and CDR2 SNEGSKA (reference sequence). This CDR3 has 14 residues. This CDR3 is CSASGPGEFYGYTF. The DNA for the CDR3 is TGCAGTGCTAGTGGGCCAGGGGAATTCTATGGCTACACCTTC.

CDR3 DNA: TGTGCCTGGGGTTACGGGACTCCGGTCATCGATGAGCAGTTCTTC. Amino acids: CAWGYGTPVIDEQFF. The chain links TRBV30 to TRBJ2-1; the D gene is possibly TRBD2 (6 bases). This CDR3 has 15 residues. Trimming stripped 5 bases from V and 8 bases from J, with 22 bases between. Germline assignment: CDR1 GTSNPN and CDR2 SVGIG (reference sequence).